The T cell receptor beta chain described here comes from a study of control samples from healthy donors and cancer patients (dated by TCRdb to the early 2020s). Libraries were built with the immunoSEQ multiplex PCR assay. TCRdb re-hosts the immuneACCESS table, in-frame sequences only. Its copies lack some clones; in the studies checked, an unresolved V gene accounts for under half of them, and the cause for the rest is not known. Recorded for this sample are 100,000 to 150,000 clones; about 93% of them occurred a single time. The ten biggest clones cover more than 2% of the sample. Regarding this clone: Its specific antigen is unknown. No clone much larger than this one lies a single base away; base qualities are absent.

Trimming leaves V shorter by 4 bases and J shorter by 6 bases, with the junction holding 11 bases beyond the gene matches. Based on the germline V gene (reference sequence), the CDR1 and CDR2 sequences are LNHDA and SQIVND. The cysteine opens and the phenylalanine closes a CDR3 of 17 amino acids. CDR3 DNA is the only sequence kept; it has 51 bases, read in frame from the first base. Input material: blood. The TCR originated in a man younger than 30 in good health. The chain is encoded by TRBV19 joined to TRBJ1-4; TRBD1 agrees with 10 junctional bases. The CDR3 amino acid sequence is: CASSRSRDRGWDEKLFF. Here is the DNA: TGTGCCAGTAGTAGGTCCCGGGACAGGGGATGGGATGAAAAACTGTTTTTT.